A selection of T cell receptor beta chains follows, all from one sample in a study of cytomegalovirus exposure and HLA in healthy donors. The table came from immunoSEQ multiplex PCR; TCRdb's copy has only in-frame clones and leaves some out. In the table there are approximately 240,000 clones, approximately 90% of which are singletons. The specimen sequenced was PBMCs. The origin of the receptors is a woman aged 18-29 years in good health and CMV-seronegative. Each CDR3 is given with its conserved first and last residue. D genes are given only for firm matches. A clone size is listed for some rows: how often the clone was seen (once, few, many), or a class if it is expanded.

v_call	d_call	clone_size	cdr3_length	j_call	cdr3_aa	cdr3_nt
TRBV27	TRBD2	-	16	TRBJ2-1	CASSTLAGVGYNEQFF	TGTGCCAGCAGTACTCTAGCGGGAGTCGGGTACAATGAGCAGTTCTTC
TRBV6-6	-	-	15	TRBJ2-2	CASNSGSLNTGELFF	TGTGCCAGCAACTCCGGGAGTTTAAACACCGGGGAGCTGTTTTTT
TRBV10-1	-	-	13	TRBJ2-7	CASSATQGYEQYF	TGCGCCAGCAGTGCCACCCAGGGTTACGAGCAGTACTTC
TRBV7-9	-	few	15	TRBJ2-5	CASSLTPLPQETQYF	TGTGCCAGCAGCTTAACTCCGCTGCCCCAAGAGACCCAGTACTTC
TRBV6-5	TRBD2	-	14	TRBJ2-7	CASRSGIASYEQYF	TGTGCCAGCAGGAGCGGGATAGCGTCCTACGAGCAGTACTTC
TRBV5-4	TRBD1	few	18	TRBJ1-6	CASSLDSEQGENHSPLHF	TGTGCCAGCAGCTTGGATTCAGAACAGGGGGAAAATCATTCACCCCTCCACTTT
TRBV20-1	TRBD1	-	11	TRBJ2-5	CSAPTGGTQYF	TGCAGTGCTCCGACAGGGGGGACCCAGTACTTC
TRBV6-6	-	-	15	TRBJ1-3	CASSYSMFQENTIYF	TGTGCCAGCAGTTACTCGATGTTTCAGGAAAACACCATATATTTT
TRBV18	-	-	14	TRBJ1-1	CASSPLDTNTEAFF	TGTGCCAGCTCACCACTCGACACGAACACTGAAGCTTTCTTT
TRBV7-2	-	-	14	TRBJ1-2	CASSLDRANYGYTF	TGTGCCAGCAGCTTAGACAGGGCTAACTATGGCTACACCTTC
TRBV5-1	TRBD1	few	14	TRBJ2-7	CASSSGTGMYEQYF	TGCGCCAGCAGCTCGGGGACAGGGATGTACGAGCAGTACTTC
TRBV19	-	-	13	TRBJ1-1	CASSLFRGTEAFF	TGTGCCAGTAGTCTCTTCAGGGGCACTGAAGCTTTCTTT
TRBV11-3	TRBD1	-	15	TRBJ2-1	CASSLGATGGHEQFF	TGTGCCAGCAGCTTGGGGGCGACAGGGGGACATGAGCAGTTCTTC
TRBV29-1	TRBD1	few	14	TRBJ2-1	CSGMGQGTYNEQFF	TGCAGCGGTATGGGACAGGGAACCTACAATGAGCAGTTCTTC
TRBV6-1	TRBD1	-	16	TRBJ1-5	CASSERGQGLDQPQHF	TGTGCCAGCAGTGAAAGGGGGCAGGGTCTGGATCAGCCCCAGCATTTT
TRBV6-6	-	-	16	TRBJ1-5	CASSYSPRSFNQPQHF	TGTGCCAGCAGTTACTCTCCACGGAGCTTCAATCAGCCCCAGCATTTT
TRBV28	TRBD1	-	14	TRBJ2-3	CASSLGQSTDTQYF	TGTGCCAGCAGTCTGGGACAGAGCACAGATACGCAGTATTTT
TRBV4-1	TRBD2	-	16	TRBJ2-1	CASTPRLELAGNEQFF	TGCGCCAGCACCCCTCGTCTGGAACTAGCGGGAAATGAGCAGTTCTTC
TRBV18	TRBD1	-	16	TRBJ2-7	CASSPLWTGGIYEQYF	TGTGCCAGCTCACCTTTATGGACAGGGGGAATCTACGAGCAGTACTTC
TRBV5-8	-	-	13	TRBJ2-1	CASSSRGYNEQFF	TGTGCCAGCAGCTCCCGGGGATACAATGAGCAGTTCTTC
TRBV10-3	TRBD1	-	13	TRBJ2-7	CASGTGGSYEQYF	TGTGCCAGTGGGACAGGGGGCTCCTACGAGCAGTACTTC
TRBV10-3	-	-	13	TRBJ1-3	CAIRGGSGNTIYF	TGTGCCATCAGAGGGGGTTCTGGAAACACCATATATTTT
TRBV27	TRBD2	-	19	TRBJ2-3	CASSFFSSGRAGDTDTQYF	TGTGCCAGCAGTTTTTTCTCTAGCGGGAGGGCCGGGGACACAGATACGCAGTATTTT
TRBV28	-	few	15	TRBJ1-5	CASIGGVSGNQPQHF	TGTGCCAGCATAGGAGGGGTTAGTGGCAATCAGCCCCAGCATTTT
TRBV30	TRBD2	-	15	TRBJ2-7	CAWSHGLVGVGEQYF	TGTGCCTGGAGCCATGGACTAGTCGGGGTCGGGGAGCAGTACTTC
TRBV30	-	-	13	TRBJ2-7	CAWTTGNSYEQYF	TGTGCCTGGACCACAGGGAACTCCTACGAGCAGTACTTC
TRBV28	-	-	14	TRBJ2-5	CASSLIQRIETQYF	TGTGCCAGCAGTTTAATTCAGCGTATCGAGACCCAGTACTTC
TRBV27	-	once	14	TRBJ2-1	CASSLIGGYNEQFF	TGTGCCAGCAGTTTAATCGGGGGATACAATGAGCAGTTCTTC
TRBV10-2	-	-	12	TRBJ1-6	CASRSYNSPLHF	TGCGCCAGCAGGAGCTATAATTCACCCCTCCACTTT
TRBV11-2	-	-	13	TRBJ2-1	CASSLERAFEQFF	TGTGCCAGCAGCTTAGAACGAGCGTTCGAGCAGTTCTTC
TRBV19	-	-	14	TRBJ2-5	CASSIGGTSETQYF	TGTGCCAGTAGTATAGGGGGCACCTCAGAGACCCAGTACTTC
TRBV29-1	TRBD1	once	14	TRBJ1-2	CSVAQGAMNYGYTF	TGCAGCGTCGCACAGGGGGCAATGAACTATGGCTACACCTTC
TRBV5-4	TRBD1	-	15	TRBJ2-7	CASSQQGGQGTEQYF	TGTGCCAGCAGCCAACAAGGGGGACAGGGAACCGAGCAGTACTTC
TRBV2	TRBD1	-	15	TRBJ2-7	CASRMDRDMTYEQYF	TGTGCCAGCAGGATGGACAGGGATATGACCTACGAGCAGTACTTC
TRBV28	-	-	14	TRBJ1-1	CASSSGGVNTEAFF	TGTGCCAGCAGTTCCGGGGGAGTGAACACTGAAGCTTTCTTT
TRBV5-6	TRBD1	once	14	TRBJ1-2	CASSTTGQGYGYTF	TGTGCCAGCAGCACGACAGGGCAGGGGTATGGCTACACCTTC
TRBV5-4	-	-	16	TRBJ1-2	CASSLGTNQNFYGYTF	TGTGCCAGCAGCCTCGGGACAAACCAAAATTTCTATGGCTACACCTTC
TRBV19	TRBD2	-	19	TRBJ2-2	CASSSVLDTSGINTGELFF	TGTGCCAGTAGTTCCGTGTTGGATACTAGCGGGATCAACACCGGGGAGCTGTTTTTT
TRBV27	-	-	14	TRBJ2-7	CASSRELTLGEQYF	TGTGCCAGCAGCCGAGAGTTAACCCTAGGCGAGCAGTACTTC
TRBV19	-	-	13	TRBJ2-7	CASSIGEAYEQYF	TGTGCCAGTAGTATCGGGGAAGCCTACGAGCAGTACTTC
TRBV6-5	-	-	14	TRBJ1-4	CASSAQGDDEKLFF	TGTGCCAGCAGCGCACAGGGAGACGATGAAAAACTGTTTTTT
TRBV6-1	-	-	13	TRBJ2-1	CASSASRGYEQFF	TGTGCCAGCAGTGCCTCCAGGGGATATGAGCAGTTCTTC
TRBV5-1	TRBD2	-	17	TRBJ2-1	CASSLLQAGTPYNEQFF	TGCGCCAGCAGCTTACTACAAGCGGGAACGCCCTACAATGAGCAGTTCTTC
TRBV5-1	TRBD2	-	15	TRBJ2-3	CASSLAGNGFDTQYF	TGCGCCAGCAGTTTAGCGGGAAACGGATTTGATACGCAGTATTTT
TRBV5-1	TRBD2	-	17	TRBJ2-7	CASSLDNSGREHYEQYF	TGCGCCAGCAGCTTGGATAATAGCGGGAGGGAACACTACGAGCAGTACTTC
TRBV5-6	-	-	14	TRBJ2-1	CASSFGGLHNEQFF	TGTGCCAGCAGCTTTGGGGGGTTGCACAATGAGCAGTTCTTC